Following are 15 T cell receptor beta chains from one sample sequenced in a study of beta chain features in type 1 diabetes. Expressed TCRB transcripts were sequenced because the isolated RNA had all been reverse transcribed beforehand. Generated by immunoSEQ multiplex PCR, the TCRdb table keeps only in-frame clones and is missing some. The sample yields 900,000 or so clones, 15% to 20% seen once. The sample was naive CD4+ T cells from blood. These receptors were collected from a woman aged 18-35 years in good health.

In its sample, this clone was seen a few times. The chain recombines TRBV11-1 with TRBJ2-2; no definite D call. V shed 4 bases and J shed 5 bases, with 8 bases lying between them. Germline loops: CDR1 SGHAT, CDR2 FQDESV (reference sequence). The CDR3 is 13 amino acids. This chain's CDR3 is CASSSGLTGELFF. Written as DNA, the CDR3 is TGTGCCAGCAGCTCCGGTTTGACCGGGGAGCTGTTTTTT.

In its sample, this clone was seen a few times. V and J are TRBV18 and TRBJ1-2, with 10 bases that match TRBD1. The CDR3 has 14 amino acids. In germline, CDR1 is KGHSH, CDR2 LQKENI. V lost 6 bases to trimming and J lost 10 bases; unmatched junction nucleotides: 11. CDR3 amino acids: CASSQTGTGVFYTF. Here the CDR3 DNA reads TGTGCCAGCTCTCAAACCGGGACAGGGGTCTTCTACACCTTC.

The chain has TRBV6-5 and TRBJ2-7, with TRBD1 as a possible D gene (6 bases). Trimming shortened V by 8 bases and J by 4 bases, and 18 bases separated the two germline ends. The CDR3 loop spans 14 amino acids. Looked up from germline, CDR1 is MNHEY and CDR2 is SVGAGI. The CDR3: CASFGTKAVYEQYF. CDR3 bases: TGTGCCAGCTTTGGGACAAAAGCGGTGTACGAGCAGTACTTC.

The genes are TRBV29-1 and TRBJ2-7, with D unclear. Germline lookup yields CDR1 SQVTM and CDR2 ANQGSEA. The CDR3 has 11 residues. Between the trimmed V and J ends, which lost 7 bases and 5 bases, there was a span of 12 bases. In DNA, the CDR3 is TGCAGCGCTGCCCGACTCAACGAGCAGTACTTC. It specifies CSAARLNEQYF.

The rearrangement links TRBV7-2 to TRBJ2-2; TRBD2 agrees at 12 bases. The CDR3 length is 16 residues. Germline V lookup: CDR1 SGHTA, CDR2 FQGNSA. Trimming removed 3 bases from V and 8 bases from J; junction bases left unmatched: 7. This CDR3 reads CASSFLAGGFGGELFF. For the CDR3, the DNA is TGTGCCAGCAGCTTCCTAGCGGGAGGGTTTGGGGGGGAGCTGTTTTTT.

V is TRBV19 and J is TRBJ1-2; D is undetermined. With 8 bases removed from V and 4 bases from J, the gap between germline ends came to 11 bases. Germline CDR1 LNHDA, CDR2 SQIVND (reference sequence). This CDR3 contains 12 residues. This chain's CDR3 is CASWVFPYGYTF. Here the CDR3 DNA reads TGTGCCAGTTGGGTCTTCCCCTATGGCTACACCTTC.

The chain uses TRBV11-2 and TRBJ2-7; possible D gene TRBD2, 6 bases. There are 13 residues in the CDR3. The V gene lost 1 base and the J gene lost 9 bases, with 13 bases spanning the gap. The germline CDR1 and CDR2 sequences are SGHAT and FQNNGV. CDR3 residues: CASSLVEGPGQYF. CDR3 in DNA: TGTGCCAGCAGCTTAGTGGAGGGACCCGGGCAGTACTTC.

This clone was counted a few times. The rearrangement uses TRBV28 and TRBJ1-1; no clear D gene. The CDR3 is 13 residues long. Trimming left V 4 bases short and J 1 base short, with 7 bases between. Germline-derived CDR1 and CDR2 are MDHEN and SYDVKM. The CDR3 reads CASSSEQNTEAFF. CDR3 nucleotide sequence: TGTGCCAGCAGTTCGGAACAGAACACTGAAGCTTTCTTT. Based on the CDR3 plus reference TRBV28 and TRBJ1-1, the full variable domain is DVKVTQSSRYLVKRTGEKVFLECVQDMDHENMFWYRQDPGLGLRLIYFSYDVKMKEKGDIPEGYSVSREKKERFSLILESASTNQTSMYLCASSSEQNTEAFFGQGTRLTVV.

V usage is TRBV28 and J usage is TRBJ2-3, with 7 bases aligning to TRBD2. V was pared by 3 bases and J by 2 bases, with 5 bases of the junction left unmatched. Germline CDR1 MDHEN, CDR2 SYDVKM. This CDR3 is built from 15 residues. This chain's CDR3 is CASSFPSGNTDTQYF. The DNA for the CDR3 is TGTGCCAGCAGTTTTCCAAGCGGGAACACAGATACGCAGTATTTT.

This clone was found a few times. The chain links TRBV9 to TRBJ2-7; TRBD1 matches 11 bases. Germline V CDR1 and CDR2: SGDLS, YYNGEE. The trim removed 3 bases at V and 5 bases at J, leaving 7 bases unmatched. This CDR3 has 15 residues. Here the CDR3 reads CASSGRTGGLDEQYF. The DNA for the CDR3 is TGTGCCAGCAGCGGCCGGACAGGGGGCCTCGACGAGCAGTACTTC.

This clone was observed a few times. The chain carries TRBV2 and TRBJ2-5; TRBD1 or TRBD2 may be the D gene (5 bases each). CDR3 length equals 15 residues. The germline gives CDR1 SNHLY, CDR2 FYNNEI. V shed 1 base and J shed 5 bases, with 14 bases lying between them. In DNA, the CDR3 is TGTGCCAGCAGTGAAGAATGGGGGAAGGCGGAGACCCAGTACTTC. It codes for CASSEEWGKAETQYF. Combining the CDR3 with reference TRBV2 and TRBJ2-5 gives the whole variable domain EPEVTQTPSHQVTQMGQEVILRCVPISNHLYFYWYRQILGQKVEFLVSFYNNEISEKSEIFDDQFSVERPDGSNFTLKIRSTKLEDSAMYFCASSEEWGKAETQYFGPGTRLLVL.

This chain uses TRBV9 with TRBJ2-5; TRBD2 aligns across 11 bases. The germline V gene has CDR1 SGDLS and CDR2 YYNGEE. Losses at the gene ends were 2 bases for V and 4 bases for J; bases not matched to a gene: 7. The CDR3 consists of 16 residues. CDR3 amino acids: CASSVKTSGNGETQYF. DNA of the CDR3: TGTGCCAGCAGCGTCAAGACTAGCGGGAATGGAGAGACCCAGTACTTC.

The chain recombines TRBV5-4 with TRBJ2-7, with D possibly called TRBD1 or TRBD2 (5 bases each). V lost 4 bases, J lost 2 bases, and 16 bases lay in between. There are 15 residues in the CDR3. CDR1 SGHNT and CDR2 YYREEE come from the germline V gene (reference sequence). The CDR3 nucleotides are TGTGCCAGCAGCCTTGGGGGTCAAATGGCCTACGAGCAGTACTTC. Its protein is CASSLGGQMAYEQYF.

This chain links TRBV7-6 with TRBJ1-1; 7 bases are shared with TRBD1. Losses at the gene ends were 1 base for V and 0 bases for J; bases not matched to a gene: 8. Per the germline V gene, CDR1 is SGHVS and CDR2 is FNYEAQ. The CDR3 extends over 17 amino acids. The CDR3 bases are TGTGCCAGCAGCTTAGTCCCTCAAACAGGGGTGAACACTGAAGCTTTCTTT. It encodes CASSLVPQTGVNTEAFF.

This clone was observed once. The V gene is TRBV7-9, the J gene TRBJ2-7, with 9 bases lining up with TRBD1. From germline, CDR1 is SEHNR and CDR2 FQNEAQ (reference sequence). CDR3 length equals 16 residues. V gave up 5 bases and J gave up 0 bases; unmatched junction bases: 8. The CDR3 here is CASSAWTGDISYEQYF. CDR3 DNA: TGTGCCAGCAGCGCCTGGACAGGGGACATCTCCTACGAGCAGTACTTC.